One and the same sample provided the 7 T cell receptor beta chains below, sequenced in a study of CD8 T cells in Susac syndrome. RNA in amounts of about 0.5 to 1 ug was reverse transcribed with random hexamers. TCRdb re-called the immunoSEQ multiplex PCR reads with MiXCR, one entry per CDR3 protein. The sample has 150,000 to 200,000 distinct CDR3 sequences, approximately 93% seen once. Sequencing was performed on CD4+ T cells from PBMCs. Receptors were obtained from a human donor with multiple sclerosis.

The V gene is TRBV20-1, the J gene TRBJ2-7; 10 positions match TRBD2. Germline V CDR1 and CDR2: DFQATT, SNEGSKA (reference sequence). The CDR3 is 13 amino acids. The CDR3, as DNA: TGCGGCGTTACTAGCGGGGTCTCCTACGAGCAGTACTTC. It specifies CGVTSGVSYEQYF.

This clonotype was observed a single time. The chain recombines TRBV12-3 or TRBV12-4 with TRBJ1-1; a possible D gene is TRBD1 (6 bases). This CDR3 contains 17 residues. Trimming cost V 6 bases and J 0 bases, with 20 bases left between them. CDR3 nucleotide sequence: TGTGCCAGCAGCGTCGTACTAGGACAGCGGATGAACACTGAAGCTTTCTTT. Amino acids: CASSVVLGQRMNTEAFF.

This chain connects TRBV18 to TRBJ2-7; D might be TRBD1 (5 bases). The germline V gene has CDR1 KGHSH and CDR2 LQKENI. The CDR3 totals 14 residues. Trimming stripped 3 bases from V and 3 bases from J, with 12 bases between. The DNA of the CDR3 is TGTGCCAGCTCACCGAGACAGAAAAACTACGAGCAGTACTTC. Its protein is CASSPRQKNYEQYF.

This chain joins TRBV28 and TRBJ2-3, with D perhaps TRBD1 (5 bases). This CDR3 has 15 amino acids. Germline CDR1 MDHEN, CDR2 SYDVKM. V dropped 7 bases and J dropped 0 bases, with 14 bases sitting between them. The CDR3 nucleotides read TGTGCCAGCAAGGGGCACACTCCTAGCACAGATACGCAGTATTTT. This sequence encodes CASKGHTPSTDTQYF.

The chain couples TRBV27 to TRBJ2-7; 9 bases agree with TRBD2. The CDR3 covers 16 residues. J lost 9 bases, V lost 0 bases, and 12 bases had no gene match. Germline V gene lookup returns CDR1 MNHEY and CDR2 SMNVEV (reference sequence). Here the CDR3 reads CASSLSSAGGHPRQYF. Here the CDR3 DNA reads TGTGCCAGCAGTTTATCGTCCGCGGGAGGGCATCCCCGGCAGTACTTC.

V gene TRBV20-1 combines with J gene TRBJ2-3; D is undetermined. CDR1 is DFQATT and CDR2 is SNEGSKA in the germline V gene (reference sequence). This CDR3 contains 13 residues. Trimming left V 2 bases short and J 1 base short, with 7 bases between. CDR3 in amino acids: CSARLPGTDTQYF. The CDR3 nucleotides read TGCAGTGCTAGATTACCAGGCACAGATACGCAGTATTTT.

The genes are TRBV4-1 and TRBJ1-4; a weak D match, TRBD1 (6 bases). The V end lost 7 bases, the J end lost 9 bases, and 15 bases lay between the germline ends. Germline-derived CDR1 and CDR2 are MGHRA and YSYEKL. The CDR3 loop spans 13 amino acids. In DNA form, the CDR3 reads TGCGCCAGCAACCTCGGGGGCCTTAAAAAACTGTTTTTT. Translation: CASNLGGLKKLFF.